The TCR beta chain described here comes from a study of T cell repertoires in cytomegalovirus infection. Study details: Both a matching HLA type and CMV infection were indicated by public TCR beta signatures. General study findings and limits: Dominant in the ex vivo response were TCR beta clonotypes restricted by HLA-C and specific for CMV.

TCRdb redid the calling of the reads with MiXCR, one entry per CDR3 protein. Of about 300,000 distinct CDR3 sequences in the sample, around 10% are singletons; the top ten hold less than 3%. In this sample, this clonotype turned up many times. Its antigen remains unidentified. This CDR3 is built from 14 residues. V was trimmed by 6 bases and J by 2 bases, leaving 14 bases between them. CDR1 MNHNS and CDR2 SASEGT come from the germline V gene. The source of this sequence is a human donor in good health (CMV status not recorded). Some clones in this sample may be carry-over from other donors' samples. The gene calls are TRBV6-1 and TRBJ2-7, with a tentative D call TRBD2 (5 bases). Input material: PBMCs. The CDR3 loop reads CASSRSRVAYEQYF. CDR3 nucleotides: TGTGCCAGCAGCCGATCGAGGGTAGCCTACGAGCAGTACTTC.